This TCR beta chain was identified in a study of blood T cell repertoires in COVID-19. The CDR3 extends over 14 amino acids. The ends lost 5 bases at V and 4 bases at J; junction bases unmatched: 4. The germline CDR1 and CDR2 sequences are MNHEY and SMNVEV (reference sequence). Authors' data handling: Using reference gene primer amplification, nucleated cell counts were estimated. The method was immunoSEQ multiplex PCR; TCRdb's version includes in-frame clones alone and lacks a portion of them. The V and J calls and clone size are taken from that table; D and trimming were inferred from the DNA. The table records under 95,000 clones, about 82% of them present only once.

This chain joins TRBV27 and TRBJ1-1; 10 bases are shared with TRBD1. The specimen was peripheral blood. This receptor was taken from a man aged 45-65 years with COVID-19, enrolled during active disease. The CDR3 region is CASSPGTGATEAFF. The CDR3 DNA reads TGTGCCAGCAGTCCAGGGACAGGGGCCACTGAAGCTTTCTTT.